These 19 T cell receptor beta chains came from one sample sequenced in a study of blood T cell repertoires in COVID-19. Data came from immunoSEQ multiplex PCR; TCRdb stores just in-frame clones and leaves some out. Found here are approximately 230,000 clones, about 79% of them singletons; the top ten hold around 8.9%. The sequenced sample consisted of peripheral blood. The receptors shown here come from a man older than 75 with acute or convalescent COVID-19.

The chain is built from TRBV2 and TRBJ2-5, with D perhaps TRBD1 (6 bases). The CDR3 consists of 15 residues. CDR1 is SNHLY, CDR2 FYNNEI, per germline. The V and J ends lost 8 bases and 0 bases respectively, with 16 bases between them. CDR3 sequence reads: CASRRDTPYQETQYF. The CDR3 DNA follows: TGTGCCAGCCGACGGGACACCCCGTACCAAGAGACCCAGTACTTC. Full variable domain (missing parts from reference TRBV2 and TRBJ2-5): EPEVTQTPSHQVTQMGQEVILRCVPISNHLYFYWYRQILGQKVEFLVSFYNNEISEKSEIFDDQFSVERPDGSNFTLKIRSTKLEDSAMYFCASRRDTPYQETQYFGPGTRLLVL.

The CDR3 nucleotides read TGTGCCAGTAGTATAAACAGGGGGCACGATGAGCAGTTCTTC. It encodes CASSINRGHDEQFF. This chain joins TRBV19 and TRBJ2-1, with 9 bases identical to TRBD1. Per the germline V gene, CDR1 is LNHDA and CDR2 is SQIVND (reference sequence). The CDR3 contains 14 residues. The trim removed 2 bases at V and 8 bases at J, leaving 4 bases unmatched.

The chain combines TRBV10-3 with TRBJ1-5; D remains ambiguous. The CDR3 length is 15 residues. Germline CDR1 is ENHRY and CDR2 is SYGVKD. V was clipped by 0 bases and J by 7 bases, with 13 bases between them. CDR3 in amino acids: CAISESMAGIQPQHF. DNA for the CDR3: TGTGCCATCAGTGAGTCGATGGCAGGCATCCAGCCCCAGCATTTT.

This clone was recorded only once. The chain couples TRBV19 to TRBJ2-1, with 10 bases that match TRBD2. This CDR3 has 14 residues. Germline CDR1 reads LNHDA; CDR2 reads SQIVND (reference sequence). Trimming cost V 5 bases and J 4 bases; bases outside gene matches: 2. This CDR3 reads CASSVAGGYNEQFF. CDR3 DNA: TGTGCCAGTAGTGTAGCGGGGGGTTACAATGAGCAGTTCTTC.

The V and J genes are TRBV28 and TRBJ1-2; D unclear. The CDR3 is made up of 16 amino acids. V was trimmed by 6 bases and J by 4 bases, leaving 21 bases between them. In germline, CDR1 is MDHEN, CDR2 SYDVKM. Here the CDR3 DNA reads TGTGCCAGCAGAGAAAACAGCGGTGTGGGGTTCTATGGCTACACCTTC. Protein product: CASRENSGVGFYGYTF.

The chain employs TRBV5-1 and TRBJ2-3; D unresolved. Germline V gene sequence: CDR1 SGHRS, CDR2 YFSETQ. The V end was cut by 4 bases, the J end by 5 bases, with 11 bases between. This CDR3 region has 13 residues. The CDR3 bases are TGCGCCAGCAGCCGCGGAAGAAGAGATACGCAGTATTTT. Its translation is CASSRGRRDTQYF.

The V and J genes are TRBV19 and TRBJ2-3; 13 nucleotides line up with TRBD2. Germline CDR1 and CDR2: LNHDA and SQIVND (reference sequence). The CDR3 loop spans 19 amino acids. With V trimmed by 6 bases and J by 1 base, 13 bases remained unmatched. This chain's CDR3 is CASRPGLAGLRGGTDTQYF. The CDR3 bases are TGTGCCAGTAGACCGGGACTAGCGGGACTCCGCGGGGGCACAGATACGCAGTATTTT.

The V call is TRBV28, the J call TRBJ1-2, with 8 positions matching TRBD1. The CDR3 covers 15 residues. After removal of 4 bases from V and 4 bases from J, the junction contained 8 bases not matched to a gene. CDR1 and CDR2 (germline): MDHEN, SYDVKM. The CDR3 loop is CASSYRDRLVYGYTF. CDR3 nucleotide sequence: TGTGCCAGCAGTTACCGGGACAGGTTGGTCTATGGCTACACCTTC.

CDR3 coding DNA: TGTGCCAGCAGTCCCCAAGGACAGCTATTTTTCTCTGGAAACACCATATATTTT. It translates to CASSPQGQLFFSGNTIYF. V and J are TRBV6-6 and TRBJ1-3, with D maybe TRBD1 (6 bases). The V end was cut by 5 bases, the J end by 0 bases, with 20 bases between. CDR3 length equals 18 residues. Germline-derived CDR1 and CDR2 are MNHNY and SVGAGI (reference sequence).

The chain carries TRBV3-1 (or the pseudogene TRBV3-2) and TRBJ2-1, with 10 bases aligning to TRBD1. This CDR3 spans 12 amino acids. Germline CDR1 LGHDT, CDR2 YNNKEL (reference sequence). J was trimmed by 11 bases and V by 10 bases; bases with no gene match: 8. The CDR3 nucleotides are TGTGCCACCGGGACAGGGGACGGGAAGCAGTTCTTC. This codes for CATGTGDGKQFF.

V and J are TRBV2 and TRBJ1-3; D remains unclear. Trimming removed 4 bases at V and 4 bases at J, with 5 bases between. The CDR3 extends over 12 amino acids. CDR1 SNHLY and CDR2 FYNNEI come from the germline V gene. The CDR3 region is CASSVQGNTIYF. CDR3 bases: TGTGCCAGCAGTGTTCAGGGAAACACCATATATTTT.

The CDR3 region has the DNA TGTGCCAGCAGTTACGGGACTAGCGGGGCCAACGAGCAGTACTTC. Protein sequence: CASSYGTSGANEQYF. This rearrangement joins TRBV6-6 to TRBJ2-7, with 13 bases identical to TRBD2. Per germline, CDR1 MNHNY and CDR2 SVGAGI (reference sequence). The CDR3 totals 15 residues. J gave up 5 bases and V 2 bases, and 3 bases lay outside the gene matches.

This clone was counted between two and nine times. The chain joins TRBV30 to TRBJ2-7; D possibly corresponds to TRBD1 (6 bases). V gave up 2 bases and J gave up 2 bases, with 19 bases separating them. The CDR3 sequence is 16 residues long. CDR1 GTSNPN and CDR2 SVGIG come from the germline V gene (reference sequence). CDR3 amino acids: CAWSRQTGHTTYEQYF. The CDR3 nucleotides read TGTGCCTGGAGTCGGCAAACGGGACACACGACCTACGAGCAGTACTTC. Full variable domain (remainder filled in from reference TRBV30 and TRBJ2-7): SQTIHQWPATLVQPVGSPLSLECTVEGTSNPNLYWYRQAAGRGLQLLFYSVGIGQISSEVPQNLSASRPQDRQFILSSKKLLLSDSGFYLCAWSRQTGHTTYEQYFGPGTRLTVT.

This clone occurred many times. The chain uses TRBV4-2 and TRBJ2-7; 12 positions match TRBD2. The CDR3 contains 16 residues. The J segment lost 7 bases and the V segment lost 0 bases, leaving 7 bases of the junction unmatched. Germline lookup yields CDR1 LGHNA and CDR2 YNFKEQ. The CDR3 loop reads CASSQEGLAGGWEQYF. CDR3 coding DNA: TGTGCCAGCAGCCAAGAAGGGCTAGCGGGAGGGTGGGAGCAGTACTTC.

This clone has just a few counts. This rearrangement joins TRBV7-2 to TRBJ2-7, with TRBD2 matching over 8 bases. Germline V CDR1 and CDR2: SGHTA, FQGNSA. J lost 7 bases, V lost 3 bases, and 5 bases had no gene match. This CDR3 is 13 amino acids long. This CDR3 reads CASSFGLASEQYF. CDR3 nucleotide sequence: TGTGCCAGCAGCTTTGGACTAGCTAGTGAGCAGTACTTC.

J is TRBJ1-4 and V is TRBV10-1; D not certain. CDR1 is WNHNN and CDR2 is SYGVQD in the germline V gene (reference sequence). Trimming took 0 bases from V and 0 from J, leaving 8 bases between them. CDR3 length: 16 residues. The CDR3 sequence: CASSESSQATNEKLFF. CDR3 bases: TGCGCCAGCAGTGAGTCGAGTCAGGCAACTAATGAAAAACTGTTTTTT.

The V call is TRBV19, the J call TRBJ2-1; D perhaps matches TRBD2 (5 bases). This CDR3 comprises 13 residues. CDR1 is LNHDA, CDR2 SQIVND, per germline (reference sequence). V lost 6 bases and J 5 bases, leaving 11 bases between the germline ends. The CDR3 bases are TGTGCCAGTAGGTTCGAGGGAAACAATGAGCAGTTCTTC. It specifies CASRFEGNNEQFF.

This sequence joins TRBV24-1 and TRBJ2-2, with D possibly matching TRBD2 (6 bases). Trimming left V 7 bases short and J 2 bases short, with 13 bases between. The CDR3 has 15 amino acids. The germline V gene has CDR1 KGHDR and CDR2 SFDVKD. CDR3 DNA: TGTGCCACCAGGGCGGCGGGGCCCAACACCGGGGAGCTGTTTTTT. It codes for CATRAAGPNTGELFF.

This clone has only one observation. CDR3 region: CASSPGTSGLPANEQFF. The CDR3 DNA follows: TGTGCCAGCAGCCCCGGGACTAGCGGGCTCCCGGCCAATGAGCAGTTCTTC. This chain links TRBV5-4 with TRBJ2-1, with 12 positions matching TRBD2. The junction had 11 bases not matched to a gene; V was cut back by 4 bases and J by 6 bases. The CDR3 extends over 17 amino acids. Germline-derived CDR1 and CDR2 are SGHNT and YYREEE (reference sequence).